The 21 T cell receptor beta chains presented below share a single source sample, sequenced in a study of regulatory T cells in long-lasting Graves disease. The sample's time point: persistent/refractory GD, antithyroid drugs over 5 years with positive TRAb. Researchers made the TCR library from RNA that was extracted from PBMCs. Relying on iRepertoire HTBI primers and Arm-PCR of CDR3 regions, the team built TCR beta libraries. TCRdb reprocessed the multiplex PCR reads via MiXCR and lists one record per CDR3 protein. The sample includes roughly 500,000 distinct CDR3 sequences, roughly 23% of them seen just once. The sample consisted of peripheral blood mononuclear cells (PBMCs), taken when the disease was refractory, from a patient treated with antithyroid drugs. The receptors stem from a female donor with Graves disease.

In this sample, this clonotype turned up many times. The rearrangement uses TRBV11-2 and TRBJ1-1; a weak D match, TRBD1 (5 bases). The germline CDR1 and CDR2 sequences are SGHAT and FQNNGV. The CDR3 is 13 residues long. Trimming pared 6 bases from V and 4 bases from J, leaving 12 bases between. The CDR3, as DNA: TGTGCCAGCAGAATTGGGACTTTCACTGAAGCTTTCTTT. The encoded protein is CASRIGTFTEAFF.

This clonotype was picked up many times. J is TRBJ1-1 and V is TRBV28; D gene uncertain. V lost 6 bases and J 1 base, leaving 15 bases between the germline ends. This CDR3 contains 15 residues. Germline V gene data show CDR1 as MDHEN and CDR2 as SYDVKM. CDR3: CASRRWGSGNTEAFF. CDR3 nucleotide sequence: TGTGCCAGCAGGAGGTGGGGTTCGGGGAACACTGAAGCTTTCTTT.

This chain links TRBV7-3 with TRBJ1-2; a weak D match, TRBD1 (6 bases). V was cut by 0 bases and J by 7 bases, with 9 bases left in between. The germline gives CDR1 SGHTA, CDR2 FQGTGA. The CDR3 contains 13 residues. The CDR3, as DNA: TGTGCCAGCAGCTTAACGGGGGCCATTGGCTACACCTTC. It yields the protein CASSLTGAIGYTF.

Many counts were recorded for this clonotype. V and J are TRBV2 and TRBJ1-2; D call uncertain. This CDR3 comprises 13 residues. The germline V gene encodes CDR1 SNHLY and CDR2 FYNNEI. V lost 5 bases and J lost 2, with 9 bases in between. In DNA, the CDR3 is TGTGCCAGCAGTTTTCAAGGAAACTATGGCTACACCTTC. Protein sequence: CASSFQGNYGYTF. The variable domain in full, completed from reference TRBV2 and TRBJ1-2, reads EPEVTQTPSHQVTQMGQEVILRCVPISNHLYFYWYRQILGQKVEFLVSFYNNEISEKSEIFDDQFSVERPDGSNFTLKIRSTKLEDSAMYFCASSFQGNYGYTFGSGTRLTVV.

The CDR3 is CASSEGTASYEQYF. DNA of the CDR3: TGTGCCAGCAGCGAAGGGACAGCTTCCTACGAGCAGTACTTC. J is TRBJ2-7 and V is TRBV3-1; 7 bases align to TRBD1. CDR3 length equals 14 residues. Per germline, CDR1 LGHDT and CDR2 YNNKEL (reference sequence). The junction had 5 bases not matched to a gene; V was cut back by 5 bases and J by 1 base.

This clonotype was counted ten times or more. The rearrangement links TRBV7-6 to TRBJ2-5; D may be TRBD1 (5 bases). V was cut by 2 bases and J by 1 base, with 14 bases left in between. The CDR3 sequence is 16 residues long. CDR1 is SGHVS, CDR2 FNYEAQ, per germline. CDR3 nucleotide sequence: TGTGCCAGCAGCTTAAGACAGTCGCGATTCCAAGAGACCCAGTACTTC. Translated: CASSLRQSRFQETQYF.

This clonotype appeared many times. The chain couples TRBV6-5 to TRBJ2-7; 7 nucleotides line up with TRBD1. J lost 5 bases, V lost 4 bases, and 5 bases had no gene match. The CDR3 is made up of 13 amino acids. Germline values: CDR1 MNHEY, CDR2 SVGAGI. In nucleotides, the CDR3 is TGTGCCAGCAGTTCCCAACAGGGGAACGAGCAGTACTTC. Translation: CASSSQQGNEQYF.

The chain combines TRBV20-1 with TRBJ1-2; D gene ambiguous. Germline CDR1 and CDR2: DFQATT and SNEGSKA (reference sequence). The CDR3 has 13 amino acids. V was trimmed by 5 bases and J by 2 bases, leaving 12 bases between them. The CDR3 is CSASYLQNYGYTF. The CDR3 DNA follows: TGCAGTGCTTCGTATCTACAGAACTATGGCTACACCTTC.

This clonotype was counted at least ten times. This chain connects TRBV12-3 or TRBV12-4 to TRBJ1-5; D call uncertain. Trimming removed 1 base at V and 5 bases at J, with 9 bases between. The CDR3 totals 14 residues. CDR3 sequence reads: CASSLVAGDQPQHF. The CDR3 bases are TGTGCCAGCAGTTTAGTGGCAGGAGATCAGCCCCAGCATTTT.

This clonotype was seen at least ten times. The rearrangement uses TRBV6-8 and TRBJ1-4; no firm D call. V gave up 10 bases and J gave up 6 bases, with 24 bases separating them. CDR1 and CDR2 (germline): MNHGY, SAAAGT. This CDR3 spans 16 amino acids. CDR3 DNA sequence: TGTGCCACCAAGGAAGTCAGGAACGGAGACCATGAAAAACTGTTTTTT. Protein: CATKEVRNGDHEKLFF.

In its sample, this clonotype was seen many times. The CDR3 coding sequence is TGTGCCAGCAGCTTGGGGGTGAACGGGGAGCTGTTTTTT. It yields the protein CASSLGVNGELFF. This chain connects TRBV7-2 to TRBJ2-2; possibly TRBD1 or TRBD2 for D (5 bases each). V dropped 3 bases and J dropped 7 bases, with 9 bases sitting between them. From germline, CDR1 is SGHTA and CDR2 FQGNSA. The CDR3 runs to 13 residues.

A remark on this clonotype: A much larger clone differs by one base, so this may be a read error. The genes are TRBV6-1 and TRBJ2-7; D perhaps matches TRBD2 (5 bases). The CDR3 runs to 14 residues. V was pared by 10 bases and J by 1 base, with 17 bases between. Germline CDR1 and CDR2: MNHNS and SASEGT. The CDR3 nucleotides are TGTGCCATCAGGACGGGGTTCCAATCCTACGAGCAGTACTTC. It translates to CAIRTGFQSYEQYF.

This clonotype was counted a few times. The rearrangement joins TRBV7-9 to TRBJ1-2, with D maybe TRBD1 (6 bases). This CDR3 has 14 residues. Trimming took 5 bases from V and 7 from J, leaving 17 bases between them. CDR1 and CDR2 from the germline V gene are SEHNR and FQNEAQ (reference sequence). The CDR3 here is CASSPTGAYAGYTF. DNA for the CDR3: TGTGCCAGCAGCCCGACGGGGGCCTATGCTGGCTACACCTTC.

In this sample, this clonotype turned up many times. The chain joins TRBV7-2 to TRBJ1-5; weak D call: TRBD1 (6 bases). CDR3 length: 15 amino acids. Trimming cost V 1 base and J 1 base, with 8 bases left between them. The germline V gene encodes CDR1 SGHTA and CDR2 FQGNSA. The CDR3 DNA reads TGTGCCAGCAGCTTAGTCAGGGGAAGCAATCAGCCCCAGCATTTT. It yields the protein CASSLVRGSNQPQHF.

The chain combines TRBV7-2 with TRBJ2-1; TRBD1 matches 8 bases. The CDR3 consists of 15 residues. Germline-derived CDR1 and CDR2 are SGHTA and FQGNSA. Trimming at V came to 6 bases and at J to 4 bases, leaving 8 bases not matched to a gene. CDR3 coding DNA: TGTGCCAGCAGTCTGACCGGACAGGGATACAATGAGCAGTTCTTC. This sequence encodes CASSLTGQGYNEQFF.

CDR3 in amino acids: CSARSTGTGVLSAEAFF. The CDR3 bases are TGCAGTGCTAGATCTACCGGGACAGGGGTCTTGTCAGCTGAAGCTTTCTTT. The genes are TRBV20-1 and TRBJ1-1, with 10 bases fitting TRBD1. With V trimmed by 2 bases and J by 6 bases, 15 bases remained unmatched. CDR1 and CDR2 from the germline V gene are DFQATT and SNEGSKA (reference sequence). The CDR3 is made up of 17 amino acids.

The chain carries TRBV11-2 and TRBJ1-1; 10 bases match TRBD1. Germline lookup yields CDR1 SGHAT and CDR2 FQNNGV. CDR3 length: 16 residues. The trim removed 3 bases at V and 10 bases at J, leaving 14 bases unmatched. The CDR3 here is CASSLGVRDRGRGAFF. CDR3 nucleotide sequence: TGTGCCAGCAGCTTGGGGGTCCGGGACAGGGGACGGGGAGCTTTCTTT.

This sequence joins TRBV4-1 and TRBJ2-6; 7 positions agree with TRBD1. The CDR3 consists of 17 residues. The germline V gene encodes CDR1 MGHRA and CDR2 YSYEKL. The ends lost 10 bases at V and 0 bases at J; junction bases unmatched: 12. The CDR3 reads CATSPGQAVSGANVLTF. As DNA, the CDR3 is TGCGCCACATCACCCGGACAGGCCGTCTCTGGGGCCAACGTCCTGACTTTC.

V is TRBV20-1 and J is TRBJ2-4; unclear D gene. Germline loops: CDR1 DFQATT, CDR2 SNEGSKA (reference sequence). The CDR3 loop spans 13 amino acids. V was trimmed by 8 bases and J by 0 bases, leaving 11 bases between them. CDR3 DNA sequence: TGCAGTTCCCTAGTGCGAGCCAAAAACATTCAGTACTTC. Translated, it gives CSSLVRAKNIQYF.

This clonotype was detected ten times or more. This chain's CDR3 is CASSGEGGARETQYF. The CDR3 DNA reads as TGTGCCAGCAGCGGGGAAGGGGGGGCCCGTGAGACCCAGTACTTC. The V gene is TRBV7-2, the J gene TRBJ2-5, with D perhaps TRBD2 (7 bases). This CDR3 has 15 amino acids. The germline V gene has CDR1 SGHTA and CDR2 FQGNSA. Trimming left V 5 bases short and J 5 bases short, with 18 bases between.

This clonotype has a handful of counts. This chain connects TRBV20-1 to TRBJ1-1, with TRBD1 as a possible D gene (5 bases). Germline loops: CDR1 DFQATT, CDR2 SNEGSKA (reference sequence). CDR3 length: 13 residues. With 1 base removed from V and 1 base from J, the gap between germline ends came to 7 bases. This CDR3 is CSARGQTNTEAFF. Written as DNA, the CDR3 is TGCAGTGCTAGAGGACAGACGAACACTGAAGCTTTCTTT.